A single sample is the source of the 10 T cell receptor beta chains below, sequenced in a study of T cell responses to AZD1222 COVID-19 vaccine. Measured with immunoSEQ multiplex PCR; TCRdb has only the in-frame clones, and not every one. The repertoire holds 90,000 to 150,000 clones, with about nine tenths as singletons. The starting material was peripheral blood, obtained 28 days after the second AZD1222 dose. Every receptor here comes from an adult who received the AZD1222 COVID-19 vaccine.

The CDR3 DNA sequence: TGCGCCAGCAGCTCCCCGGGGGCAGGGGCTGACTATGGCTACACCTTC. This codes for CASSSPGAGADYGYTF. The V and J genes are TRBV5-1 and TRBJ1-2, with D perhaps matching TRBD1 (6 bases). The CDR3 is 16 residues long. V was shortened by 3 bases and J by 3 bases, with 18 bases between the two germline ends. The V gene's germline CDR1 is SGHRS and CDR2 YFSETQ.

This clone was seen once. The chain recombines TRBV19 with TRBJ2-5; 12 bases agree with TRBD2. The CDR3 has 17 amino acids. V shed 3 bases, J shed 5 bases, and the junction held 10 bases outside the gene matches. CDR1 is LNHDA and CDR2 is SQIVND in the germline V gene (reference sequence). The CDR3 loop reads CASSMRASGGAGETQYF. The CDR3 bases are TGTGCCAGTAGTATGCGAGCTAGCGGGGGGGCCGGCGAGACCCAGTACTTC.

The chain combines TRBV4-3 with TRBJ2-7; weak D call: TRBD1 (5 bases). The V end lost 0 bases, the J end lost 5 bases, and 14 bases lay between the germline ends. CDR1 is LGHNA and CDR2 is YSLEER in the germline V gene. This CDR3 comprises 15 residues. CDR3 DNA sequence: TGCGCCAGCAGCCAAGATGTCAGGGCCCTCAACGAGCAGTACTTC. The encoded protein is CASSQDVRALNEQYF.

The rearrangement uses TRBV14 and TRBJ2-7, with TRBD1 matching 9 bases. The CDR3 spans 15 residues. From germline, CDR1 is SGHDN and CDR2 FVKESK. After removal of 6 bases from V and 1 base from J, the junction contained 7 bases not matched to a gene. CDR3 DNA: TGTGCCAGCAGTCGGGGACAGGGAACATCCTACGAGCAGTACTTC. It translates to CASSRGQGTSYEQYF.

Note on this clone: The junction does not match germline at one end; this may be a read error. The V gene is TRBV11-2, the J gene TRBJ2-1; no definite D call. The CDR3 runs 11 residues. Germline loops: CDR1 SGHAT, CDR2 FQNNGV. CDR3 DNA: TGTGCCAGCAGCTTTGGTCGGATGTTGGTCTTC. This sequence encodes CASSFGRMLVF.

The chain is built from TRBV4-3 and TRBJ1-4; no clear D. Germline CDR1 reads LGHNA; CDR2 reads YSLEER. The CDR3 runs 17 residues. With 0 bases removed from V and 3 bases from J, the gap between germline ends came to 14 bases. CDR3 DNA sequence: TGCGCCAGCAGCCAAGATCTGAGGGTCAGCTCTAATGAAAAACTGTTTTTT. Translation: CASSQDLRVSSNEKLFF.

V is TRBV6-1 and J is TRBJ2-7; no reliable D call. V gave up 1 base and J gave up 2 bases, with 9 bases separating them. The germline V gene has CDR1 MNHNS and CDR2 SASEGT. CDR3 length equals 14 residues. DNA for the CDR3: TGTGCCAGCAGTGAAGTGGGCGGTGCCTACGAGCAGTACTTC. It translates to CASSEVGGAYEQYF.

The chain is built from TRBV15 and TRBJ2-1; no firm D call. V lost 0 bases and J lost 2, with 8 bases in between. This CDR3 contains 15 residues. Germline V gene lookup returns CDR1 LNHNV and CDR2 YYDKDF (reference sequence). The chain's CDR3 is CATSRDYGPYNEQFF. The CDR3 coding sequence is TGTGCCACCAGCAGAGACTACGGTCCCTACAATGAGCAGTTCTTC.

The CDR3 nucleotides are TGTGCCATCAGCGGGACAGGGGATAATTCACCCCTCCACTTT. Its protein product is CAISGTGDNSPLHF. The V and J genes are TRBV10-3 and TRBJ1-6, with 10 bases that match TRBD1. Germline lookup yields CDR1 ENHRY and CDR2 SYGVKD. CDR3 size: 14 residues. After removal of 6 bases from V and 5 bases from J, the junction contained 1 base not matched to a gene.

V gene TRBV7-2 combines with J gene TRBJ1-2; D possibly corresponds to TRBD1 (5 bases). Germline-derived CDR1 and CDR2 are SGHTA and FQGNSA. The V end lost 5 bases, the J end lost 0 bases, and 16 bases lay between the germline ends. The CDR3 length is 16 residues. The CDR3: CASSPGGGPSNYGYTF. As DNA, the CDR3 is TGTGCCAGCAGCCCGGGGGGTGGCCCCTCTAACTATGGCTACACCTTC.